These 15 T cell receptor beta chains share one sample of origin, sequenced in a study of cytomegalovirus exposure and HLA in healthy donors. PCR used 60 Vbeta primers and 13 Jbeta primers. Some clones are missing from TCRdb's copy, which holds only in-frame ones; the method was immunoSEQ multiplex PCR. This table has approximately 190,000 clones, 81% appearing once. Sample: PBMCs. The receptors here all came from a man between 45 and 60 years old in good health and CMV-seronegative.

The rearrangement joins TRBV18 to TRBJ2-2; possible D gene TRBD1, 5 bases. CDR1 and CDR2 from the germline V gene are KGHSH and LQKENI. This CDR3 spans 16 amino acids. V lost 0 bases and J 5 bases, leaving 13 bases between the germline ends. The CDR3 coding sequence is TGTGCCAGCTCACCACCGAGGCCCCAGGGAACCGGGGAGCTGTTTTTT. Its protein product is CASSPPRPQGTGELFF.

A few counts support this clone. The chain has TRBV25-1 and TRBJ2-7; D is uncertain. Germline V CDR1 and CDR2: MGHDK, SYGVNS. V was trimmed by 5 bases and J by 2 bases, leaving 13 bases between them. The CDR3 covers 14 residues. CDR3 nucleotide sequence: TGTGCCAGCAGTATTGGAGACGGAGCCTACGAGCAGTACTTC. Its translation: CASSIGDGAYEQYF.

The chain combines TRBV29-1 with TRBJ2-7; 9 bases are a match to TRBD1. This CDR3 has 13 amino acids. V was pared by 7 bases and J by 2 bases, with 6 bases of the junction left unmatched. Germline CDR1 SQVTM, CDR2 ANQGSEA. The DNA for the CDR3 is TGCAGCGCAGGGGACAGGGCACCCTACGAGCAGTACTTC. Translated: CSAGDRAPYEQYF.

The chain joins TRBV4-3 to TRBJ2-3; D is uncertain. Germline CDR1 is LGHNA and CDR2 is YSLEER. Trimming removed 1 base from V and 1 base from J, with 6 bases in between. There are 14 residues in the CDR3. The CDR3 region has the DNA TGCGCCAGCAGCCAAGGCCGGGGCACAGATACGCAGTATTTT. It is translated as CASSQGRGTDTQYF.

The rearrangement links TRBV7-9 to TRBJ1-1; D ambiguous. Trimming took 5 bases from V and 4 from J, leaving 11 bases between them. CDR3 length: 13 residues. Per the germline V gene, CDR1 is SEHNR and CDR2 is FQNEAQ (reference sequence). The DNA for the CDR3 is TGTGCCAGCAGCCCCAGCGGGAGCACTGAAGCTTTCTTT. Amino acid sequence: CASSPSGSTEAFF.

The sample holds a few counts of this clone. The chain recombines TRBV9 with TRBJ2-3, with TRBD2 identical over 14 bases. The trim removed 4 bases at V and 2 bases at J, leaving 3 bases unmatched. Germline V gene sequence: CDR1 SGDLS, CDR2 YYNGEE. The CDR3 is made up of 16 amino acids. DNA for the CDR3: TGTGCCAGCAGCCAGGGACTAGCGGGGGCCACAGATACGCAGTATTTT. This gives the protein CASSQGLAGATDTQYF.

As regards this clone: Its ends do not fully match the called genes, so a read error is possible. The chain uses TRBV2 and TRBJ2-1, with 14 bases that match TRBD2. The CDR3 sequence is 17 residues long. Germline loops: CDR1 SNHLY, CDR2 FYNNEI. The CDR3 sequence is CASREGLSGLAGASRFF. CDR3 bases: TGTGCCAGCAGGGAAGGTCTATCGGGACTAGCGGGGGCGAGCAGGTTCTTC.

The V gene is TRBV27, the J gene TRBJ1-3; D is possibly TRBD1 (6 bases). The length of the CDR3 is 15 residues. Trimming shortened V by 0 bases and J by 3 bases, and 9 bases separated the two germline ends. Per germline, CDR1 MNHEY and CDR2 SMNVEV (reference sequence). In DNA form, the CDR3 reads TGTGCCAGCAGTTTATCGAAAGGGGGTGGAAACACCATATATTTT. Translated, it gives CASSLSKGGGNTIYF.

The chain links TRBV18 to TRBJ2-7; D perhaps matches TRBD2 (5 bases). The CDR3 runs 14 residues. Germline V gene sequence: CDR1 KGHSH, CDR2 LQKENI. The germline V and J ends were trimmed by 3 bases and 0 bases, with 9 bases remaining between them. The CDR3 reads CASSPRGPSYEQYF. CDR3 coding DNA: TGTGCCAGCTCACCTCGGGGTCCCTCCTACGAGCAGTACTTC.

This clone was picked up a small number of times. The identical CDR3 is also encoded by other nucleotide sequences in the sample. The genes are TRBV6-5 and TRBJ2-3, with 8 bases aligning to TRBD1. The V and J ends lost 6 bases and 1 base, in that order; junction bases with no gene match: 3. The CDR3 is 14 residues long. Germline CDR1 is MNHEY and CDR2 is SVGAGI. This CDR3 reads CASRTTGGTDTQYF. The CDR3 DNA is TGTGCCAGCAGGACGACAGGGGGCACAGATACGCAGTATTTT.

V is TRBV6-4 and J is TRBJ1-2; 8 bases map to TRBD1. The trim removed 5 bases at V and 5 bases at J, leaving 10 bases unmatched. This CDR3 region has 15 residues. Per the germline V gene, CDR1 is MRHNA and CDR2 is SNTAGT. CDR3 loop: CASSPQGASGYGYTF. The CDR3 bases are TGTGCCAGCAGTCCCCAGGGGGCGTCTGGGTATGGCTACACCTTC.

This clone was observed a single time. CDR3 DNA sequence: TGTGCCAGCAGTACTGACAGGGAGGTGAACACTGAAGCTTTCTTT. Protein: CASSTDREVNTEAFF. V is TRBV9 and J is TRBJ1-1; TRBD1 matches at 7 bases. J gave up 0 bases and V 5 bases, and 7 bases lay outside the gene matches. Germline CDR1 reads SGDLS; CDR2 reads YYNGEE. The CDR3 loop spans 15 amino acids.

This rearrangement joins TRBV9 to TRBJ1-5; D is possibly TRBD1 (5 bases). The germline V gene encodes CDR1 SGDLS and CDR2 YYNGEE. The germline V and J ends were trimmed by 2 bases and 6 bases, with 12 bases remaining between them. The CDR3 spans 14 residues. The CDR3 sequence: CASSVDIGSQPQHF. Here the CDR3 DNA reads TGTGCCAGCAGCGTGGACATAGGTAGTCAGCCCCAGCATTTT.

The chain carries TRBV5-4 and TRBJ2-1, with D perhaps TRBD1 (6 bases). Trimming took 0 bases from V and 10 from J, leaving 11 bases between them. This CDR3 contains 13 residues. The germline V gene encodes CDR1 SGHNT and CDR2 YYREEE (reference sequence). CDR3 sequence (DNA): TGTGCCAGCAGCTTGGCAGGGGAAGGGGAGCAGTTCTTC. Translating it yields CASSLAGEGEQFF. Complete variable domain (other parts from reference TRBV5-4 and TRBJ2-1): ETGVTQSPTHLIKTRGQQVTLRCSSQSGHNTVSWYQQALGQGPQFIFQYYREEENGRGNFPPRFSGLQFPNYSSELNVNALELDDSALYLCASSLAGEGEQFFGPGTRLTVL.

About this clone itself: An end of the junction does not agree with germline; a read error may underlie this. This sequence joins TRBV11-2 and TRBJ1-6; 9 positions agree with TRBD1. The CDR3 has 18 residues. Looked up from germline, CDR1 is SGHAT and CDR2 is FQNNGV. CDR3 nucleotides: TGTGCCAGCAGCGTAACGACCTACCGGGACAGGGTTGATTCACCCCCCCACTTT. Its translation is CASSVTTYRDRVDSPPHF. The full variable domain, completed using reference TRBV11-2 and TRBJ1-6, is EAGVAQSPRYKIIEKRQSVAFWCNPISGHATLYWYQQILGQGPKLLIQFQNNGVVDDSQLPKDRFSAERLKGVDSTLKIQPAKLEDSAVYLCASSVTTYRDRVDSPPHFGNGTRLTVT.